This entry describes one T cell receptor beta chain. This CDR3 is 13 amino acids long. Germline V gives CDR1 MRHNA, CDR2 SNTAGT. Time point meaning: after neoadjuvant nivolumab, at surgical resection. The table came from immunoSEQ multiplex PCR; TCRdb's copy has only in-frame clones and leaves some out. The repertoire holds about 12,000 clones, roughly 70% seen once, with about 2.4% in the top ten. The record originates from a study of neoadjuvant anti-PD-1 for oral cavity cancer. This TCR came from a person between 40 and 85 years old with oral cavity squamous cell carcinoma. The sample in question was PBMCs, obtained after nivolumab (anti-PD-1) treatment. V gene TRBV6-4 combines with J gene TRBJ2-2; 7 bases are shared with TRBD1. As DNA, the CDR3 is TGTGCAGCAGGGGGAGCGACCACCGGGGAGCTGTTTTTT. The encoded protein is CAAGGATTGELFF.